This passage covers 26 T cell receptor beta chains from one sample sequenced in a study of blood T cell repertoires in COVID-19. This table comes from immunoSEQ multiplex PCR, and its TCRdb copy is limited to in-frame clones, with some not included. The sample consists of over 150,000 clones, approximately 87% of them appearing once. Sequencing used peripheral blood. These receptors all stem from a woman in her 70s with COVID-19, enrolled during active disease.

This sequence joins TRBV19 and TRBJ2-3; 14 bases match TRBD2. Germline CDR1 and CDR2: LNHDA and SQIVND (reference sequence). The CDR3 extends over 15 amino acids. The ends lost 10 bases at V and 3 bases at J; junction bases unmatched: 6. CDR3 DNA: TGTGCCACAAGGACTAGCGGGGGGTCAACAGATACGCAGTATTTT. This sequence encodes CATRTSGGSTDTQYF.

This clone was seen a single time. The V and J genes are TRBV5-1 and TRBJ1-2; 10 bases are a match to TRBD1. Germline loops: CDR1 SGHRS, CDR2 YFSETQ. V gave up 4 bases and J gave up 14 bases; unmatched junction bases: 11. CDR3 length equals 13 residues. CDR3 protein: CASSPRRDRGVTF. DNA for the CDR3: TGCGCCAGCAGCCCCCGGCGGGACAGGGGTGTGACCTTC. Full variable domain (remainder filled in from reference TRBV5-1 and TRBJ1-2): KAGVTQTPRYLIKTRGQQVTLSCSPISGHRSVSWYQQTPGQGLQFLFEYFSETQRNKGNFPGRFSGRQFSNSRSEMNVSTLELGDSALYLCASSPRRDRGVTFGSGTRLTVV.

This chain links TRBV19 with TRBJ1-2, with unresolved D. V was clipped by 1 base and J by 7 bases, with 7 bases between them. The CDR3 is 12 residues long. Germline values: CDR1 LNHDA, CDR2 SQIVND (reference sequence). The CDR3 region is CASSIGGSGYTF. In nucleotides, the CDR3 is TGTGCCAGTAGTATAGGAGGGTCTGGCTACACCTTC.

CDR3: CASSVLAGGTTGELFF. The DNA of the CDR3 is TGTGCCAGCAGCGTCCTAGCGGGGGGGACTACCGGGGAGCTGTTTTTT. V gene TRBV9 combines with J gene TRBJ2-2; 12 bases line up with TRBD2. The CDR3 is 16 amino acids. The germline V gene encodes CDR1 SGDLS and CDR2 YYNGEE. Unmatched junction bases numbered 4, after V lost 2 bases and J lost 5 bases.

The V call is TRBV6-4, the J call TRBJ2-1; 7 nucleotides line up with TRBD2. V was pared by 2 bases and J by 9 bases, with 13 bases of the junction left unmatched. Per germline, CDR1 MRHNA and CDR2 SNTAGT. The CDR3 length is 16 residues. CDR3 protein: CASSDQTGGGRGEQFF. In DNA, the CDR3 is TGTGCCAGCAGTGACCAGACGGGCGGGGGACGGGGTGAGCAGTTCTTC.

V is TRBV7-9 and J is TRBJ2-1, with TRBD2 matching 11 bases. CDR1 and CDR2 from the germline V gene are SEHNR and FQNEAQ (reference sequence). Trimming took 2 bases from V and 7 from J; bases not matched to a gene: 7. This CDR3 region has 16 residues. This chain's CDR3 is CASSLLKLAGVNEQFF. DNA of the CDR3: TGTGCCAGCAGCTTATTAAAACTAGCGGGGGTTAATGAGCAGTTCTTC.

The chain combines TRBV24-1 with TRBJ2-5; the D is unclear. Trimming took 0 bases from V and 4 from J, leaving 8 bases between them. CDR3 length: 14 amino acids. CDR1 and CDR2 (germline): KGHDR, SFDVKD. Written as DNA, the CDR3 is TGTGCCACCAGTGATTTGGGGCCAACAGAGACCCAGTACTTC. It encodes CATSDLGPTETQYF.

This clone was seen more than once but under ten times. The chain links TRBV10-1 to TRBJ2-7; a possible D gene is TRBD1 (5 bases). Deletions cut 2 bases from V and 5 bases from J, with 10 bases between. There are 13 residues in the CDR3. CDR1 and CDR2 from the germline V gene are WNHNN and SYGVQD (reference sequence). CDR3 residues: CASSEGKGNEQYF. For the CDR3, the DNA is TGCGCCAGCAGTGAGGGGAAGGGGAACGAGCAGTACTTC.

The sample holds a few counts of this clone. This chain links TRBV28 with TRBJ1-5, with 7 bases that match TRBD1. Per the germline V gene, CDR1 is MDHEN and CDR2 is SYDVKM. This CDR3 has 18 amino acids. V lost 5 bases, J lost 0 bases, and 13 bases stayed unmatched. The CDR3, as DNA: TGTGCCAGCAGTGCTATACCTACAGGGGCCTATAGCAATCAGCCCCAGCATTTT. This sequence encodes CASSAIPTGAYSNQPQHF.

The chain recombines TRBV18 with TRBJ1-3; no clear D gene. Germline lookup yields CDR1 KGHSH and CDR2 LQKENI. V lost 2 bases and J 0 bases, leaving 11 bases between the germline ends. This CDR3 has 16 residues. This chain's CDR3 is CASSPANGDSGNTIYF. The DNA of the CDR3 is TGTGCCAGCTCACCAGCGAACGGTGACTCTGGAAACACCATATATTTT.

This chain connects TRBV7-9 to TRBJ2-7, with a weak D call TRBD1 (6 bases). Between the trimmed V and J ends, which lost 2 bases and 2 bases, there was a span of 10 bases. Looked up from germline, CDR1 is SEHNR and CDR2 is FQNEAQ (reference sequence). CDR3 length: 14 amino acids. CDR3 in amino acids: CASSLMAGAYEQYF. Written as DNA, the CDR3 is TGTGCCAGCAGCTTAATGGCAGGGGCCTACGAGCAGTACTTC.

J is TRBJ2-3 and V is TRBV19; TRBD2 matches 8 bases. The CDR3 runs to 17 residues. Germline values: CDR1 LNHDA, CDR2 SQIVND (reference sequence). With 4 bases clipped from V and 5 bases from J, the junction kept 14 bases outside the gene matches. DNA of the CDR3: TGTGCCAGTAGTAAGGCTGGCGGGGGGCTGTTTGGAGATACGCAGTATTTT. Protein: CASSKAGGGLFGDTQYF.

J is TRBJ2-1 and V is TRBV30; D might be TRBD2 (5 bases). Germline V gene data show CDR1 as GTSNPN and CDR2 as SVGIG (reference sequence). The V gene lost 1 base and the J gene lost 0 bases, with 10 bases spanning the gap. The CDR3 is 15 amino acids. The CDR3 DNA reads as TGTGCCTGGAGTGGGTCGGGGAGCTCCTACAATGAGCAGTTCTTC. The encoded protein is CAWSGSGSSYNEQFF.

This clone was detected a few times. The chain employs TRBV19 and TRBJ1-3; D unclear. Germline V gene lookup returns CDR1 LNHDA and CDR2 SQIVND (reference sequence). The CDR3 totals 14 residues. Trimming removed 7 bases from V and 3 bases from J, with 13 bases in between. Here the CDR3 reads CASNPGGFGNTIYF. DNA of the CDR3: TGTGCCAGTAATCCGGGTGGATTTGGAAACACCATATATTTT.

The chain combines TRBV21-1 with TRBJ1-2. TRBV21-1 is designated a pseudogene. The CDR3 length is 16 residues. The CDR3 coding sequence is TGTGCCAGCAGCTCCAACAGGAGGGGAACTAACTATGGCTACACCTTC. Its protein is CASSSNRRGTNYGYTF.

The chain links TRBV3-1 (or the pseudogene TRBV3-2) to TRBJ2-7, with TRBD2 matching over 7 bases. Germline CDR1 is LGHDT and CDR2 is YNNKEL (reference sequence). Unmatched junction bases numbered 4, after V lost 0 bases and J lost 2 bases. This CDR3 is built from 15 residues. As DNA, the CDR3 is TGTGCCAGCAGCCAAGATCGGGGGGTCCCCTACGAGCAGTACTTC. Translating it yields CASSQDRGVPYEQYF.

This rearrangement joins TRBV5-6 to TRBJ1-5; D perhaps matches TRBD1 (6 bases). The CDR3 has 15 amino acids. Per the germline V gene, CDR1 is SGHDT and CDR2 is YYEEEE. Trimming pared 3 bases from V and 4 bases from J, leaving 14 bases between. CDR3 amino acids: CASSYGQILNQPQHF. CDR3 nucleotide sequence: TGTGCCAGCAGCTATGGACAGATCCTTAATCAGCCCCAGCATTTT.

This clone was detected only once. The gene calls are TRBV3-1 (or the pseudogene TRBV3-2) and TRBJ2-7, with 12 bases lining up with TRBD1. Losses at the gene ends were 0 bases for V and 10 bases for J; bases not matched to a gene: 7. The germline gives CDR1 LGHDT, CDR2 YNNKEL (reference sequence). This CDR3 region has 15 residues. CDR3 DNA: TGTGCCAGCAGCCAAGATGGGACAGGGGGCGTCGGACAGTACTTC. It is translated as CASSQDGTGGVGQYF.

This chain links TRBV2 with TRBJ2-5; D may be TRBD1 (6 bases). The germline V and J ends were trimmed by 6 bases and 2 bases, with 13 bases remaining between them. CDR1 SNHLY and CDR2 FYNNEI come from the germline V gene. CDR3 size: 14 residues. The CDR3 is CASRRQERQETQYF. The CDR3 region has the DNA TGTGCCAGCAGGCGACAGGAGCGACAAGAGACCCAGTACTTC.

V usage is TRBV9 and J usage is TRBJ2-2; maybe TRBD2 (5 bases). The CDR3 runs 12 residues. Trimming removed 4 bases from V and 7 bases from J, with 8 bases in between. The germline V gene has CDR1 SGDLS and CDR2 YYNGEE. For the CDR3, the DNA is TGTGCCAGCAGCCCCCGGGGCGGGGAGCTGTTTTTT. Translated: CASSPRGGELFF.

The chain employs TRBV6-1 and TRBJ1-5; 7 positions agree with TRBD1. V was pared by 0 bases and J by 0 bases, with 8 bases of the junction left unmatched. In germline, CDR1 is MNHNS, CDR2 SASEGT. The CDR3 is 18 residues long. In nucleotides, the CDR3 is TGTGCCAGCAGTGAAGCGACAGGGCAAGGATATAGCAATCAGCCCCAGCATTTT. Amino acids: CASSEATGQGYSNQPQHF.

The chain links TRBV7-3 to TRBJ2-2; D remains unclear. Germline V lookup: CDR1 SGHTA, CDR2 FQGTGA. This CDR3 is 13 amino acids long. V was trimmed by 2 bases and J by 4 bases, leaving 5 bases between them. CDR3: CASSLQATGELFF. CDR3 in DNA: TGTGCCAGCAGCTTACAGGCCACCGGGGAGCTGTTTTTT.

The chain links TRBV6-1 to TRBJ1-5; D not resolved. The CDR3 has 16 amino acids. V lost 2 bases and J 1 base, leaving 12 bases between the germline ends. Per the germline V gene, CDR1 is MNHNS and CDR2 is SASEGT. The CDR3 loop is CASSELGGGSNQPQHF. CDR3 bases: TGTGCCAGCAGTGAACTCGGCGGTGGGAGCAATCAGCCCCAGCATTTT.

V and J are TRBV7-3 and TRBJ2-3; 11 nucleotides agree with TRBD2. Trimming took 3 bases from V and 2 from J; bases not matched to a gene: 4. Germline assignment: CDR1 SGHTA and CDR2 FQGTGA. The CDR3 has 16 amino acids. In DNA, the CDR3 is TGTGCCAGCAGCTTTCTTAGCGGGGGGGCCACAGATACGCAGTATTTT. Its translation is CASSFLSGGATDTQYF.

This clone was observed once. The J gene is TRBJ2-7, the V gene TRBV5-6; D is undetermined. Germline-derived CDR1 and CDR2 are SGHDT and YYEEEE. Trimming removed 1 base at V and 2 bases at J, with 7 bases between. CDR3 length: 13 amino acids. The CDR3 DNA reads TGTGCCAGCAGCTTGTTTGCTACCTACGAGCAGTACTTC. Encoded protein: CASSLFATYEQYF.

This chain links TRBV7-3 with TRBJ2-1; TRBD1 is a possible D gene (6 bases). Trimming removed 3 bases from V and 4 bases from J, with 13 bases in between. CDR1 is SGHTA, CDR2 FQGTGA, per germline. This CDR3 comprises 15 residues. The CDR3 reads CASSLKLTGYNEQFF. The CDR3 bases are TGTGCCAGCAGCTTGAAGCTAACAGGGTACAATGAGCAGTTCTTC.